The next 3 T cell receptor beta chains were all read from a single sample in a study of tumor-infiltrating lymphocytes in primary liver carcinoma. Production of TCR beta cDNA used about 500 ng total RNA together with a constant-region primer. What produced the TCR beta libraries was three nested multiplex PCR rounds using slightly modified ARM-PCR. Both of the initial two PCR rounds ran for about 9 cycles and employed TRBV1-TRBV30 forward primers alongside a C-beta reverse primer. Using its own MiXCR run on the multiplex PCR reads, TCRdb lists one record per CDR3 protein. The data contain roughly 330,000 distinct CDR3 sequences, almost 65% of them seen just once; the ten biggest clones take up 5% to 6.5%. Extraction also yielded germline DNA, while blood RNA was obtained from unsorted whole blood. The specimen was peripheral blood. Receptors were obtained from a middle-aged man with primary liver carcinoma and hepatitis B virus infection.

Turning to this clonotype: Being one base from a much bigger clone, this may be a read error. The CDR3 sequence: CASSYVETGRRGYTF. CDR3 bases: TGTGCCAGCAGTTACGTGGAAACAGGGCGTCGGGGCTACACCTTC. The V gene is TRBV6-5, the J gene TRBJ1-2; TRBD1 is a possible D gene (6 bases). Germline V gene sequence: CDR1 MNHEY, CDR2 SVGAGI. V was cut by 2 bases and J by 8 bases, with 18 bases left in between. The CDR3 has 15 residues.

A word on this clonotype: Being one base from a much bigger clone, this may be a read error. This chain uses TRBV12-3 or TRBV12-4 with TRBJ2-1, with 7 bases matching TRBD1. This CDR3 region has 11 residues. CDR3 in amino acids: CTSSSYPGQHF. CDR3 DNA: TGTACCAGCAGTTCCTATCCGGGACAGCACTTC.

The sample holds a few counts of this clonotype. For the CDR3, the DNA is TGTGCCAGCAGCCAAGAAGGATGGGACAGGGTTATCTACGAGCAGTACTTC. It encodes CASSQEGWDRVIYEQYF. The chain joins TRBV14 to TRBJ2-7, with 9 bases identical to TRBD1. Germline CDR1 SGHDN, CDR2 FVKESK. The CDR3 is 17 amino acids. With V trimmed by 0 bases and J by 3 bases, 9 bases remained unmatched.